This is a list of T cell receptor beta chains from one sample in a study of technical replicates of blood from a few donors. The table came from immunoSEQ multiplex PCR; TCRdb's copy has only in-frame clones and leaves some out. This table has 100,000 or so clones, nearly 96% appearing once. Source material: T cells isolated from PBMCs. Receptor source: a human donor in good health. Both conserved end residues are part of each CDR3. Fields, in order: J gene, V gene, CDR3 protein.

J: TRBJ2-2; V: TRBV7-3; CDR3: CASSLGLANTGELFF
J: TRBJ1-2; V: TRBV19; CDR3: CASSFSGGYGYTF
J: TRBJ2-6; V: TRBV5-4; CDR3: CASSFGQAYSGANVLTF
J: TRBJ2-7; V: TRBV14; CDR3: CASSPTGSSSYEQYF
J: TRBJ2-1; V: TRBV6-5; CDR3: CASSSPSSYNEQFF
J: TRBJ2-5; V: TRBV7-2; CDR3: CASSLRLGQTQYF
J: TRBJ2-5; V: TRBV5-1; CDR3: CASSERETQYF
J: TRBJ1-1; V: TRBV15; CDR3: CATSREGLMNTEAFF
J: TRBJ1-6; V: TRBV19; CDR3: CASSIKRGTSPLHF
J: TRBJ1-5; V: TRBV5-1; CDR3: CASSSNSLPGQGFSNQPQHF
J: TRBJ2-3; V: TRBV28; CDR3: CASRETGGGTDTQYF
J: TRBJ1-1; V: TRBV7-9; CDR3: CASSLNGVHTEAFF
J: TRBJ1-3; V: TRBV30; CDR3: CAWSGSSGNTIYF
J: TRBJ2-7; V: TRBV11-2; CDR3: CASSLDRVYEQYF
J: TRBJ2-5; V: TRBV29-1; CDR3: CSVGWGLGGETQYF
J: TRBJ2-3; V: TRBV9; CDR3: CASSVGSGTGISTDTQYF
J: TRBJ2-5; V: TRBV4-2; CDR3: CASSQEAGGPSGKTQYF
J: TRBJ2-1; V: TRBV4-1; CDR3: CASSLRGTSYNEQFF
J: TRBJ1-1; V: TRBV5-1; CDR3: CASSWGFGRGEAFF
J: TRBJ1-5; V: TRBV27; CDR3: CASTSTGGNQPQHF
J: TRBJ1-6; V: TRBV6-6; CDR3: CASSLDRLYNSPLHF
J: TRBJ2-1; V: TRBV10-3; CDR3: CAISDRGEQFF
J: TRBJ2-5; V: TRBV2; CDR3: CASSASTILETQYF
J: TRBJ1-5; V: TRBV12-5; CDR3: CASGFGGVNQPQHF
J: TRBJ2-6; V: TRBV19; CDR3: CASSIIRGSGANVLTF
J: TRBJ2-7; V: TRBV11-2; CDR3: CASSLGGARLGQYF
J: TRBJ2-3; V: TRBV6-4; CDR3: CASSEAGLGGDTQYF
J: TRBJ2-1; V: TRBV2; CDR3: CASRGQHYNEQFF
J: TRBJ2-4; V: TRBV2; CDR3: CASRETSGVKNIQYF
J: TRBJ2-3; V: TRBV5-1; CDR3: CASSGKTSGSTGTDTQYF
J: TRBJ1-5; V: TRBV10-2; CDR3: CASGPGGNQPQHF
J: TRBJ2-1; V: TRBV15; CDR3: CATSRERGQGGNYNEQFF
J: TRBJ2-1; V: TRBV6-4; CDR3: CASSDSVLAAEQFF
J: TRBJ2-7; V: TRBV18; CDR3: CASSPVTSYEQYF
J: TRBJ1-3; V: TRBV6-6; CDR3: CASSYMPQGPGNTIYF
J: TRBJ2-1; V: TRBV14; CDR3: CASSQVYANSYNEQFF
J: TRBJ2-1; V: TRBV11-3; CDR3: CASSSVAGGPRNEQFF
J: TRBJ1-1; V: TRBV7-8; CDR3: CASSLVGSAEAFF
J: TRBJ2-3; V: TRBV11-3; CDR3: CASSESTFTGADTQYF
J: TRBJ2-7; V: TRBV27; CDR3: CASSFGVGIEQYF
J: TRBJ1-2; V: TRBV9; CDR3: CASSVMTADYGYTF
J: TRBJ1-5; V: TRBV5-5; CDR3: CASSLERQVSQPQHF
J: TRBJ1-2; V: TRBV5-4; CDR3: CASSLVQGGSYGYTF
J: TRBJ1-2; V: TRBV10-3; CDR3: CAISEGQGHYGYTF
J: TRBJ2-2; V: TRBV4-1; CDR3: CASSQEPAGVTGELFF
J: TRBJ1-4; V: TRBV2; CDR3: CASSDFGWSEKLFF
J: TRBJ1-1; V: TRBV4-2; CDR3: CASSQDYPDHTEAFF
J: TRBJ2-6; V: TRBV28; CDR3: CASSWRASGANVLTF
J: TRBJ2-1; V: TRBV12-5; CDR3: CASGLGQGAIDEQFF
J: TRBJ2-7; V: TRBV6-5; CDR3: CASRGLGGGTYEQYF